These 26 T cell receptor beta chains share one sample of origin, sequenced in a study of blood T cell repertoires in COVID-19. TCRdb's copy holds only in-frame clones and misses some; the assay was immunoSEQ multiplex PCR. Among tens of thousands of clones listed, approximately 81% were seen once. Sequencing input: peripheral blood. The origin of the receptors is a woman aged 55-69 years with acute or convalescent COVID-19.

The chain uses TRBV27 and TRBJ1-2; D call uncertain. Germline loops: CDR1 MNHEY, CDR2 SMNVEV (reference sequence). The V and J ends lost 2 bases and 3 bases respectively, with 13 bases between them. This CDR3 spans 15 amino acids. The CDR3 is CASSLKGPRDYGYTF. The CDR3 DNA reads TGTGCCAGCAGTTTAAAAGGCCCCCGGGACTATGGCTACACCTTC.

The chain carries TRBV19 and TRBJ1-3, with a possible D match to TRBD1 (6 bases). Germline V gene lookup returns CDR1 LNHDA and CDR2 SQIVND (reference sequence). With 4 bases removed from V and 1 base from J, the gap between germline ends came to 8 bases. The CDR3 covers 14 residues. CDR3 coding DNA: TGTGCCAGTAGTACAGGGGTATCTGGAAACACCATATATTTT. This encodes CASSTGVSGNTIYF.

The V gene is TRBV29-1, the J gene TRBJ1-2, with 8 bases matching TRBD1. J gave up 8 bases and V 6 bases, and 17 bases lay outside the gene matches. The CDR3 loop spans 15 amino acids. The germline CDR1 and CDR2 sequences are SQVTM and ANQGSEA. As DNA, the CDR3 is TGCAGCGTCCTCCGAACAGGGGGTCCCTCGGGAGGCTACACCTTC. Its protein product is CSVLRTGGPSGGYTF.

This sequence joins TRBV7-9 and TRBJ2-5, with 8 positions matching TRBD1. With 2 bases clipped from V and 5 bases from J, the junction kept 7 bases outside the gene matches. The germline V gene encodes CDR1 SEHNR and CDR2 FQNEAQ (reference sequence). The length of the CDR3 is 15 residues. For the CDR3, the DNA is TGTGCCAGCAGCTTATCAGGGGGCAACGTGGAGACCCAGTACTTC. Translation gives CASSLSGGNVETQYF.

Only a few counts were recorded for this clone. This chain uses TRBV24-1 with TRBJ1-6; D is perhaps TRBD1 (5 bases). The CDR3 has 13 amino acids. Germline V CDR1 and CDR2: KGHDR, SFDVKD. Trimming shortened V by 6 bases and J by 8 bases, and 10 bases separated the two germline ends. The CDR3 sequence is CATSLGGDSPLHF. CDR3 coding DNA: TGTGCCACCAGTCTCGGGGGAGATTCACCCCTCCACTTT.

This clone was counted between two and nine times. The chain employs TRBV29-1 and TRBJ2-7, with TRBD1 matching 8 bases. The CDR3 sequence is 15 residues long. With 2 bases clipped from V and 2 bases from J, the junction kept 8 bases outside the gene matches. Per germline, CDR1 SQVTM and CDR2 ANQGSEA. CDR3 bases: TGCAGCGTTGAAAGCTCGCAGGGGGCACCCTACGAGCAGTACTTC. It is translated as CSVESSQGAPYEQYF.

The chain recombines TRBV7-2 with TRBJ2-1; 9 bases map to TRBD2. Germline V lookup: CDR1 SGHTA, CDR2 FQGNSA. V lost 5 bases to trimming and J lost 5 bases; unmatched junction nucleotides: 4. The CDR3 consists of 14 residues. CDR3 residues: CASSQGLAHNEQFF. The CDR3 DNA reads TGTGCCAGCAGCCAGGGACTAGCCCACAATGAGCAGTTCTTC.

The V call is TRBV24-1, the J call TRBJ1-5; D might be TRBD1 (6 bases). Germline V gives CDR1 KGHDR, CDR2 SFDVKD. The CDR3 is 13 residues long. V was cut by 3 bases and J by 12 bases, with 14 bases left in between. CDR3 sequence (DNA): TGTGCCACCAGTGATACAGGGACACCGCGCCAGCATTTT. Its translation is CATSDTGTPRQHF.

This clone was observed a handful of times. CDR3 bases: TGTGCCAGCAGTTACTCAACGGGGGGGCTGAAGACCCAGTACTTC. Residues: CASSYSTGGLKTQYF. This chain connects TRBV6-2 or TRBV6-3 to TRBJ2-5, with 8 bases aligning to TRBD2. Looked up from germline, CDR1 is MNHEY and CDR2 is SVGEGT. The CDR3 sequence is 15 residues long. With 0 bases clipped from V and 6 bases from J, the junction kept 6 bases outside the gene matches.

The chain recombines TRBV5-1 with TRBJ2-6; a weak D match, TRBD1 (6 bases). CDR3 length equals 15 residues. Germline CDR1 SGHRS, CDR2 YFSETQ. With 2 bases removed from V and 4 bases from J, the gap between germline ends came to 10 bases. The CDR3 nucleotides are TGCGCCAGCAGCTTACAGGGAAACGGGGCCAACGTCCTGACTTTC. Its translation: CASSLQGNGANVLTF.

The chain combines TRBV2 with TRBJ2-1; 11 bases fit TRBD2. The CDR3 covers 17 residues. V trimming: 2 bases; J trimming: 6 bases; junction bases outside the gene matches: 9. From germline, CDR1 is SNHLY and CDR2 FYNNEI. The CDR3 nucleotides read TGTGCCAGCAGTGAATCCCTAACTAGCGGGGGTAGCAATGAGCAGTTCTTC. Its protein product is CASSESLTSGGSNEQFF.

The chain carries TRBV28 and TRBJ2-2, with D perhaps matching TRBD1 (5 bases). Germline CDR1 and CDR2: MDHEN and SYDVKM. The CDR3 loop spans 16 amino acids. V lost 3 bases to trimming and J lost 6 bases, with 17 bases between them. CDR3 residues: CASSLVRVSNPGELFF. CDR3 nucleotides: TGTGCCAGCAGTTTGGTCAGGGTATCCAATCCCGGGGAGCTGTTTTTT.

The CDR3 DNA is TGTGCCAGCAGCCAAGACGGGGCAGGGGTATCCGGGGAGCTGTTTTTT. Protein product: CASSQDGAGVSGELFF. The rearrangement joins TRBV3-1 (or the pseudogene TRBV3-2) to TRBJ2-2; D may be TRBD1 (6 bases). Germline CDR1 is LGHDT and CDR2 is YNNKEL (reference sequence). This CDR3 region has 16 residues. V gave up 0 bases and J gave up 6 bases, with 14 bases separating them.

The chain has TRBV29-1 and TRBJ2-1, with TRBD1 as a possible D gene (6 bases). The germline V and J ends were trimmed by 5 bases and 2 bases, with 13 bases remaining between them. The CDR3 extends over 14 amino acids. CDR1 SQVTM and CDR2 ANQGSEA come from the germline V gene. This CDR3 is CSVKLTGTYNEQFF. The CDR3 DNA reads as TGCAGCGTTAAACTGACAGGAACCTACAATGAGCAGTTCTTC.

A few counts support this clone. This sequence joins TRBV6-6 and TRBJ2-1; 10 nucleotides match TRBD1. This CDR3 is built from 15 residues. CDR1 is MNHNY and CDR2 is SVGAGI in the germline V gene (reference sequence). V lost 2 bases to trimming and J lost 8 bases; unmatched junction nucleotides: 6. CDR3 bases: TGTGCCAGCAGTTACCGCGGACAGGGGGATTATGAGCAGTTCTTC. Its translation: CASSYRGQGDYEQFF.

The chain joins TRBV19 to TRBJ2-7; the D gene is possibly TRBD1 (6 bases). CDR1 LNHDA and CDR2 SQIVND come from the germline V gene (reference sequence). Deletions cut 4 bases from V and 2 bases from J, with 12 bases between. There are 14 residues in the CDR3. The CDR3 spells CASSKGDFPYEQYF. The CDR3 nucleotides read TGTGCCAGTAGTAAGGGGGATTTTCCCTACGAGCAGTACTTC.

V usage is TRBV19 and J usage is TRBJ2-3; 8 nucleotides match TRBD2. The length of the CDR3 is 16 residues. Germline CDR1 reads LNHDA; CDR2 reads SQIVND (reference sequence). With 5 bases clipped from V and 0 bases from J, the junction kept 7 bases outside the gene matches. In DNA form, the CDR3 reads TGTGCCAGTAGTCCCGATAGCGGGGTAAGCACAGATACGCAGTATTTT. This gives the protein CASSPDSGVSTDTQYF.

The DNA for the CDR3 is TGTGCCAGCAGCTTGAGTCCAGGGTTGGGTGGCTACACCTTC. Protein: CASSLSPGLGGYTF. The chain couples TRBV5-8 to TRBJ1-2; tentatively, D is TRBD1 (5 bases). Trimming took off 1 base at V and 7 bases at J, with 14 bases between the two ends. Germline CDR1 is SGHTS and CDR2 is YDEGEE. CDR3 length: 14 residues.

The J gene is TRBJ1-1, the V gene TRBV18; TRBD1 agrees at 9 bases. The CDR3 extends over 14 amino acids. Looked up from germline, CDR1 is KGHSH and CDR2 is LQKENI. The V gene end was trimmed by 5 bases and the J gene end by 3 bases; junction bases not matched to a gene: 4. CDR3 loop: CASSAGQGDTEAFF. In DNA, the CDR3 is TGTGCCAGCTCAGCGGGACAGGGCGACACTGAAGCTTTCTTT.

This clone was seen a handful of times. The chain carries TRBV7-2 and TRBJ1-3, with 10 bases fitting TRBD1. Germline trimming cut 5 bases from V and 2 bases from J; bases unmatched to any gene: 3. CDR1 and CDR2 (germline): SGHTA, FQGNSA. The CDR3 totals 15 residues. Here the CDR3 DNA reads TGTGCCAGCAGCCCAGGACAGGGGGCTGGAAACACCATATATTTT. The encoded protein is CASSPGQGAGNTIYF.

V is TRBV10-3 and J is TRBJ2-6, with TRBD2 as a possible D gene (7 bases). The germline gives CDR1 ENHRY, CDR2 SYGVKD. V dropped 3 bases and J dropped 0 bases, with 12 bases sitting between them. The CDR3 covers 17 residues. CDR3 sequence: CAISERGGSSGANVLTF. CDR3 DNA: TGTGCCATCAGTGAAAGGGGGGGTAGCTCTGGGGCCAACGTCCTGACTTTC.

The chain uses TRBV11-3 and TRBJ1-1; tentatively, D is TRBD1 (6 bases). V was trimmed by 6 bases and J by 4 bases, leaving 21 bases between them. The CDR3 is 16 amino acids. Germline assignment: CDR1 SGHNT and CDR2 YENEEA. The CDR3, as DNA: TGTGCCAGCAGTCGGGGGGCCACACCTGGTAGCACTGAAGCTTTCTTT. Translated: CASSRGATPGSTEAFF.

This chain links TRBV3-1 (or the pseudogene TRBV3-2) with TRBJ1-4; TRBD1 aligns across 9 bases. Germline-derived CDR1 and CDR2 are LGHDT and YNNKEL (reference sequence). The ends lost 3 bases at V and 10 bases at J; junction bases unmatched: 9. The CDR3 totals 15 residues. The CDR3 reads CASSQVRTGDAKLFF. CDR3 bases: TGTGCCAGCAGCCAGGTTCGGACAGGGGACGCAAAACTGTTTTTT.

The chain combines TRBV6-1 with TRBJ1-6; 7 nucleotides align to TRBD1. The CDR3 has 16 amino acids. V was clipped by 4 bases and J by 8 bases; unmatched bases: 11. Germline CDR1 and CDR2: MNHNS and SASEGT. CDR3 loop: CASSGPGGNLYSPLHF. Here the CDR3 DNA reads TGTGCCAGCAGTGGGCCAGGGGGTAATTTATATTCACCCCTCCACTTT.

The chain is built from TRBV9 and TRBJ1-6, with TRBD1 identical over 8 bases. The CDR3 totals 16 residues. Germline V gene lookup returns CDR1 SGDLS and CDR2 YYNGEE. J gave up 4 bases and V 8 bases, and 11 bases lay outside the gene matches. CDR3 coding DNA: TGTGCCAGTTCCCGGGACAGGCGCCCTTATAATTCACCCCTCCACTTT. It codes for CASSRDRRPYNSPLHF. Full variable domain (missing parts from reference TRBV9 and TRBJ1-6): DSGVTQTPKHLITATGQRVTLRCSPRSGDLSVYWYQQSLDQGLQFLIQYYNGEERAKGNILERFSAQQFPDLHSELNLSSLELGDSALYFCASSRDRRPYNSPLHFGNGTRLTVT.

V usage is TRBV2 and J usage is TRBJ1-1, with TRBD1 as a possible D gene (5 bases). Trimming shortened V by 9 bases and J by 3 bases, and 11 bases separated the two germline ends. Germline V lookup: CDR1 SNHLY, CDR2 FYNNEI. CDR3 size: 12 residues. The CDR3 here is CARGHSDTEAFF. Written as DNA, the CDR3 is TGTGCCAGAGGACATTCGGACACTGAAGCTTTCTTT.